This entry features one T cell receptor (beta chain) sequence. This CDR3 has 15 residues. Trimming removed 0 bases at V and 9 bases at J, with 15 bases between. The germline CDR1 and CDR2 sequences are MGHRA and YSYEKL. The data belong to a study of blood T cell repertoires in COVID-19. As for the study in general: Samples taken during acute and convalescent COVID-19 were collected in the United States, Italy and Spain. PBMCs, B-cell-depleted T cells, or T cells were the source of the cDNA or gDNA that made up the material.

As processed by the authors: Scientists estimated how many nucleated cells there were by amplifying reference gene primers. Produced via immunoSEQ multiplex PCR; TCRdb's table is partial and in-frame only. D and trimming come from the DNA, and the V and J calls and clone size come from that table. The repertoire has 150,000 to 180,000 clones, 75% to 95% of them found once; the top ten carry under 0.6%. This chain joins TRBV4-1 and TRBJ2-1, with D hard to call. Sequencing was carried out using peripheral blood. The TCR originated in a man aged 45-65 years with acute or convalescent COVID-19. CDR3 sequence: CASSQDVTQRREQFF. The CDR3 DNA sequence: TGCGCCAGCAGCCAAGATGTTACGCAGCGTCGTGAGCAGTTCTTC.